This record concerns one T cell receptor (beta chain) sequence. Its antigen remains unknown. Produced via immunoSEQ multiplex PCR; TCRdb's table is partial and in-frame only. The profile shows about 26,000 clones, about 88% of them singletons. Trimming took 7 bases from V and 2 from J, leaving 12 bases between them. The CDR3 sequence is 14 residues long. Germline CDR1 reads MDHEN; CDR2 reads SYDVKM. This record comes from a study of OX40 agonist ivuxolimab in advanced cancers. At the level of the study: Patients were dosed intravenously with ivuxolimab at 0.01 to 10 mg/kg every 2 weeks. Partial responses were recorded for three patients, including one with hepatocellular carcinoma and two with cutaneous melanoma.

Broader study findings: Compared with CD4+, CD8+ T cells on average had more expanded clones.

The receptor was derived from an adult with an advanced solid tumor such as melanoma, head and neck, liver or kidney cancer. The chain couples TRBV28 to TRBJ1-3, with D maybe TRBD1 (6 bases). The source was CD4+ or CD8+ T cells sorted from blood, collected in a trial of the OX40 agonist ivuxolimab. In DNA form, the CDR3 reads TGTGCCAGCATAGAGACAGGCGCTGGAAACACCATATATTTT. It is translated as CASIETGAGNTIYF.